The T cell receptor beta chain described here comes from a study of tumor-infiltrating lymphocytes in localized non-small cell lung cancer. Study-wide points: Available tissue quantity limited TCR sequencing to a patient subset. Compared with uninvolved lung, tumors showed higher T cell infiltration by TCRbeta sequencing.

Germline V CDR1 and CDR2: SGHTS, YDEGEE. This CDR3 spans 16 amino acids. Unmatched junction bases numbered 8, after V lost 4 bases and J lost 2 bases. Sequenced by immunoSEQ multiplex PCR; TCRdb stores in-frame clones only, minus some. The sample shows more than 15,000 clones, roughly 70% of them seen only once. Comments on this clone: The antigen is undetermined.

Sequenced input: lung tumor tissue. The gene calls are TRBV5-8 and TRBJ2-5; 10 nucleotides match TRBD2. The source of this sequence is a human donor with non-small cell lung cancer. The CDR3 nucleotides read TGTGCCAGCAGCCCCGGGACTAGCGAGAGTCAAGAGACCCAGTACTTC. The encoded protein is CASSPGTSESQETQYF.